The T cell receptor beta chain described here comes from a study of T cell responses to AZD1222 COVID-19 vaccine. Study results and limitations: Donors were mostly white British, more females; clonal diversity possibly underestimated. A reported finding is that nearly half of spike-specific TCRs target unmutated variant regions. No day 14 peak samples; only post-peak repertoires were characterized.

Worth noting for this clone: The antigen is not known.

TCRdb's copy holds only in-frame clones and misses some; the assay was immunoSEQ multiplex PCR. The data hold about 170,000 clones, with roughly nine tenths observed a single time. This TCR was recovered from an adult in good health. The sequencing here drew on peripheral blood, taken on day 0 of AZD1222 vaccination.

The CDR3 DNA is TGTGCCAGCAGTTCCAGTGTGGGACATGGATTTTCCTACGAGCAGTACTTC. The encoded protein is CASSSSVGHGFSYEQYF. This rearrangement joins TRBV28 to TRBJ2-7, with D perhaps TRBD1 (6 bases). This CDR3 comprises 17 residues. Germline CDR1 MDHEN, CDR2 SYDVKM. Trimming stripped 4 bases from V and 1 base from J, with 20 bases between.